This T cell receptor (beta chain) was sequenced during a study of CD8+ T cells in alopecia areata. Study-wide findings and caveats: Both scalp clonality and the expanded CD8+ clones among the top 100 showed a significant decrease with tofacitinib.

TCR sequencing used cDNA made by reverse transcription of extracted RNA. Clones were sequenced by immunoSEQ multiplex PCR, and TCRdb holds only the in-frame ones, with some missing. The sample carries some 150,000 clones, less than 75% recorded once. The CDR3 is 13 residues long. The V gene lost 1 base and the J gene lost 3 bases, with 4 bases spanning the gap. Germline CDR1 SGHAT, CDR2 FQNNGV. The treatment here: oral pan-JAK inhibitor, 5-10 mg twice daily. Concerning this clone itself: What it binds is not known.

Here the sequenced sample was CD4+ T cells sorted from blood, taken at approximately week 60, from a patient treated with tofacitinib. The receptor's source is a human donor with alopecia areata. The chain recombines TRBV11-2 with TRBJ1-5, with D uncertain. The CDR3 coding sequence is TGTGCCAGCAGCTTAGCTCACAATCAGCCCCAGCATTTT. Protein product: CASSLAHNQPQHF.